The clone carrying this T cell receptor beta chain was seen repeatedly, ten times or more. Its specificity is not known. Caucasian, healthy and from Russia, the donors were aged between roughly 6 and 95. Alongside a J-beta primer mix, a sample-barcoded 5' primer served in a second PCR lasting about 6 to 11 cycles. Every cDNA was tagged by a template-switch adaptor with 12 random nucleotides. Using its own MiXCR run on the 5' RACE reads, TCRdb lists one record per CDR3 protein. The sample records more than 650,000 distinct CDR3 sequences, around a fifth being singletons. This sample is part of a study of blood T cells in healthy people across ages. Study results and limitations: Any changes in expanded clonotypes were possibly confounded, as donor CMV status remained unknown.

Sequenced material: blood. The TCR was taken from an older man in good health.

DNA of the CDR3: TGTGCCAGCAGCTTATTCTCGACAGGGGGGTCCTACAATGAGCAGTTCTTC. Protein product: CASSLFSTGGSYNEQFF. This chain uses TRBV5-6 with TRBJ2-1, with 9 bases lining up with TRBD1. Germline-derived CDR1 and CDR2 are SGHDT and YYEEEE. This CDR3 is 17 amino acids long. Losses at the gene ends were 2 bases for V and 1 base for J; bases not matched to a gene: 7.